Listed below are T cell receptor beta chains from one sample, sequenced in a study of CD8 T cells in Susac syndrome. TCRdb re-analysed the immunoSEQ multiplex PCR reads in MiXCR, keeping a single row per CDR3 protein. Found here are about 300,000 distinct CDR3 sequences, 89% of them singletons; the top ten hold about 0.17%. The sequenced sample consisted of CD8+ T cells from PBMCs. The receptor set was obtained from a human donor with multiple sclerosis. Each CDR3 is given with its conserved first and last residue. A D gene is named only where the DNA matches it firmly. Expanded clones get a size class; other rows say once, few or many, or leave the size out.

>TRBV27|NA|TRBJ1-1|NA
TGTGCCAGCAGTTTCTCCGAGTACACTGAAGCTTTCTTT
CASSFSEYTEAFF
>TRBV12-3/TRBV12-4|NA|TRBJ2-1|NA
TGTGCCAGCAGTTCGTTTGCGAAAGACTACAATGAGCAGTTCTTC
CASSSFAKDYNEQFF
>TRBV6-2/TRBV6-3|once|TRBJ2-7|TRBD2
TGTGCCAGCAGTCTCCGAGCGGGAGGGCCGTACGAGCAGTACTTC
CASSLRAGGPYEQYF
>TRBV3-1|NA|TRBJ1-2|TRBD1
TGTGCCAGCAGCCAAACTCCGGGACAGGGGATCTATGGCTACACCTTC
CASSQTPGQGIYGYTF
>TRBV5-1|NA|TRBJ2-5|NA
TGCGCCAGCAGCCACGGACTGGGGGGTTCCCAAGAGACCCAGTACTTC
CASSHGLGGSQETQYF
>TRBV30|NA|TRBJ2-7|TRBD2
TGTGCCTGGAGGAAAAAGGGACTAGCTTACGAGCAGTACTTC
CAWRKKGLAYEQYF
>TRBV18|NA|TRBJ2-3|NA
TGTGCCAGCTCACCGCCAACGGATCCCCGCGAAGATACGCAGTATTTT
CASSPPTDPREDTQYF
>TRBV2|NA|TRBJ1-5|TRBD1
TGTGCCAGCGGAACAGGGGGTGCTCAGCCCCAGCATTTT
CASGTGGAQPQHF
>TRBV7-9|NA|TRBJ2-3|NA
TGTGCCAGCAGCTTAAAAATCACAGATACGCAGTATTTT
CASSLKITDTQYF
>TRBV9|NA|TRBJ2-3|NA
TGTGCCAGCAGCGTAGCTCCCGGGATGACAGATACGCAGTATTTT
CASSVAPGMTDTQYF
>TRBV7-9|NA|TRBJ2-5|NA
TGTGCCAGCAGCCCTACATATCAAGAGACCCAGTACTTC
CASSPTYQETQYF
>TRBV19|NA|TRBJ2-2|NA
TGTGCCACTAGGACAGCCAACACCGGGGAGCTGTTTTTT
CATRTANTGELFF
>TRBV7-8|NA|TRBJ2-7|NA
TGTGCCAGCAGCTCCCGGAGATGGTCAGGGTACGAGCAGTACTTC
CASSSRRWSGYEQYF
>TRBV7-8|NA|TRBJ2-4|TRBD1
TGTGCCAGCAGCTCAGTTAACAGGGGGCTAGGGGCCAAAAACATTCAGTACTTC
CASSSVNRGLGAKNIQYF
>TRBV5-1|NA|TRBJ2-2|TRBD1
TGCGCCAGCATCCGAGGGACAGAGAACACCGGGGAGCTGTTTTTT
CASIRGTENTGELFF
>TRBV4-3|NA|TRBJ2-7|NA
TGCGCCAGCAGCCAAGATCAGTCTGCCGAGCAGTACTTC
CASSQDQSAEQYF
>TRBV4-3|NA|TRBJ2-7|TRBD1
TGCGCCAGCAGCCAAGTACTGGGGACAGGCTACGAGCAGTACTTC
CASSQVLGTGYEQYF
>TRBV6-2/TRBV6-3|NA|TRBJ2-5|TRBD2
TGTGCCAGCAGCTGGACGACTAGCGGGACTGAGCGAGAGACCCAGTACTTC
CASSWTTSGTERETQYF
>TRBV7-8|NA|TRBJ2-3|TRBD2
TGTGCCAGCAGCTTATCCCCGACTAGCGGGAGTTCGAATACGCAGTATTTT
CASSLSPTSGSSNTQYF
>TRBV10-3|NA|TRBJ1-6|NA
TGTGCCATCAGTGATTGGGTATGGTCACCCCTCCACTTT
CAISDWVWSPLHF
>TRBV28|NA|TRBJ2-1|TRBD2
TGTGCCAGCAGTAAGCCGGGACTAGCGGGAGTTCATGAGCAGTTCTTC
CASSKPGLAGVHEQFF
>TRBV20-1|NA|TRBJ2-1|TRBD2
TGCAGTGCCCCCAAAGTAGTGGGAGGGGTAGGTGAGCAGTTCTTC
CSAPKVVGGVGEQFF
>TRBV7-9|NA|TRBJ2-5|TRBD1
TGTGCCAGCAGCGCTCGACAGGGGGCGTGGGAGACCCAGTACTTC
CASSARQGAWETQYF
>TRBV28|NA|TRBJ1-1|NA
TGTGCCAGCAGTCCGACAAACATGAACGCTGAAGCTTTCTTT
CASSPTNMNAEAFF
>TRBV30|NA|TRBJ2-7|TRBD2
TGTGCCTGGAGTGAGGGGAGCGGGAGCTCCTCCTACGAGCAGTACTTC
CAWSEGSGSSSYEQYF
>TRBV27|NA|TRBJ2-7|NA
TGTGCCAGCAGCCCCCGAGGGGCCTCATCCTACGAGCAGTACTTC
CASSPRGASSYEQYF
>TRBV2|NA|TRBJ2-5|NA
TGTGCCAGCAGTGAACCGACAGGTTGGGAGACCCAGTACTTC
CASSEPTGWETQYF
>TRBV27|NA|TRBJ2-1|NA
TGTGCCAGCAGTCCTCGGGCGGCGGGGGACACTAACAATTACAATGAGCAGTTCTTC
CASSPRAAGDTNNYNEQFF
>TRBV28|NA|TRBJ2-1|NA
TGTGCCAGCAGTTTTGCGAGGGGGGGAGGCCTTAGCTCCTACAATGAGCAGTTCTTC
CASSFARGGGLSSYNEQFF
>TRBV30|NA|TRBJ2-1|NA
TGTGCCTGGAGTGTACCGGCAGGGCACAATGAGCAGTTCTTC
CAWSVPAGHNEQFF
>TRBV7-9|NA|TRBJ1-4|NA
TGTGCCAGCAGCTTAGTAGAGGGGAGGTCTGAAAAACTGTTTTTT
CASSLVEGRSEKLFF
>TRBV4-2|once|TRBJ2-7|TRBD1
TGTGCCAGCTCCCGGACAGGGCACGAGCAGTACTTC
CASSRTGHEQYF